This T cell receptor (beta chain) was captured in a study of radiotherapy plus CTLA-4 blockade in lung cancer. The sample holds one count of this clone. Only in-frame clones appear in the TCRdb table, and some are missing; sequencing was by immunoSEQ multiplex PCR. The table records about 78,000 clones, more than 75% of them present only once. The CDR3 contains 17 residues. J was trimmed by 0 bases and V by 0 bases; bases with no gene match: 5. The germline V gene has CDR1 SGDLS and CDR2 YYNGEE. Sample: peripheral blood, taken from a patient treated with radiotherapy plus ipilimumab. This chain connects TRBV9 to TRBJ1-4; 7 bases map to TRBD1. This clonotype originated in a human donor with non-small cell lung cancer who had stable disease on radiotherapy plus ipilimumab. The CDR3 reads CASSVASGTATNEKLFF. CDR3 nucleotide sequence: TGTGCCAGCAGCGTAGCTTCGGGGACAGCAACTAATGAAAAACTGTTTTTT.